This T cell receptor beta chain comes out of a study of blood T cell repertoires in COVID-19. Germline trimming cut 4 bases from V and 7 bases from J; bases unmatched to any gene: 11. Per germline, CDR1 SGDLS and CDR2 YYNGEE. The CDR3 consists of 18 residues. In the original workflow: Scientists estimated how many nucleated cells there were by amplifying reference gene primers. Libraries were prepared by immunoSEQ multiplex PCR; TCRdb keeps only in-frame clonotypes and omits some of them. Clonal size and the V and J genes are those of that table, whereas D and trimming came from the DNA. Here the sample spans hundreds of thousands of clones, approximately 88% being singletons. Recovery among Cohort 3 donors was established by two negative PCRs, clearance, or symptom resolution.

The specimen was PBMCs or T cells enriched from blood (not recorded which). The chain links TRBV9 to TRBJ2-1, with 16 bases matching TRBD2. The source of this sequence is a woman aged 40 to 55 who had recovered from COVID-19. CDR3 sequence (DNA): TGTGCCAGCAGCCTAGGACCGGGACTAGCGGGAGGGAATAATGAGCAGTTCTTC. It is translated as CASSLGPGLAGGNNEQFF.